This entry features one T cell receptor beta chain sequence. Its antigen is not identified. The data were taken from a study of lymphopenia after photon versus proton radiotherapy. Whole-study results and caveats: Post-nadir diversity loss with photons came from oligoclonal expansion, particularly CD8+ Temra cells. Relative stability marked proton patients; photon patients lost diversity and naive cells. Survival link was tested only in deceased patients; proton benefit remains a possibility. In patients who died, overall survival fell as post-nadir TCR diversity dropped more.

Sequenced by immunoSEQ multiplex PCR; TCRdb stores in-frame clones only, minus some. Of 75,000 to 95,000 clones listed, around 83% are singletons. Unmatched junction bases numbered 1, after V lost 1 base and J lost 1 base. This CDR3 has 15 residues. Germline V gene sequence: CDR1 PRHDT, CDR2 FYEKMQ (reference sequence). Sequencing was performed on peripheral blood, taken from a patient treated with proton-based radiotherapy. The origin of this receptor is a man in his sixties with pancreatic cancer. The chain has TRBV13 and TRBJ2-3; 8 bases fit TRBD1. The CDR3 DNA is TGTGCCAGCAGCTTAGCAGGGGGCGGCACAGATACGCAGTATTTT. Its protein product is CASSLAGGGTDTQYF.